The 14 T cell receptor beta chains given below trace back to one sample, sequenced in a study of beta chain features in type 1 diabetes. Their antigen targets remain unknown. Study-wide results and caveats: Type 1 diabetes patients had moderately but significantly shorter TCRB CDR3s in all four CD4+ subsets.

The entirety of the isolated RNA underwent reverse transcription, so expressed TCRB transcripts were sequenced. Only in-frame clones appear in the TCRdb table, and some are missing; sequencing was by immunoSEQ multiplex PCR. This sample has about 650,000 clones, with around 12% found just once. Source material: naive CD4+ T cells from blood. Every receptor here comes from a man aged 25-45 years with type 1 diabetes.

The rearrangement uses TRBV7-2 and TRBJ2-1, with TRBD2 as a possible D gene (5 bases). This CDR3 has 15 residues. Germline V gene data show CDR1 as SGHTA and CDR2 as FQGNSA. Trimming cost V 1 base and J 6 bases, with 13 bases left between them. Written as DNA, the CDR3 is TGTGCCAGCAGCTTAGATGGGAACCGGGGCAATGAGCAGTTCTTC. The encoded protein is CASSLDGNRGNEQFF.

The chain recombines TRBV30 with TRBJ1-5; no firm D call. This CDR3 is built from 13 residues. The V end was cut by 5 bases, the J end by 0 bases, with 8 bases between. Germline V gene data show CDR1 as GTSNPN and CDR2 as SVGIG (reference sequence). This CDR3 is CAWGLGSNQPQHF. In DNA, the CDR3 is TGTGCCTGGGGGTTGGGTAGCAATCAGCCCCAGCATTTT.

The gene calls are TRBV6-5 and TRBJ2-2, with 8 positions matching TRBD2. The germline CDR1 and CDR2 sequences are MNHEY and SVGAGI. This CDR3 comprises 14 residues. J lost 2 bases, V lost 10 bases, and 6 bases had no gene match. The CDR3 nucleotides are TGTGCCACCGAGCGGGGGTTCAACACCGGGGAGCTGTTTTTT. Amino acid sequence: CATERGFNTGELFF.

This rearrangement joins TRBV28 to TRBJ2-7; D may correspond to TRBD1 or TRBD2 (5 bases each). CDR1 is MDHEN and CDR2 is SYDVKM in the germline V gene. This CDR3 comprises 16 residues. Trimming shortened V by 0 bases and J by 6 bases, and 18 bases separated the two germline ends. The CDR3: CASSLWGRPAVREQYF. As DNA, the CDR3 is TGTGCCAGCAGTTTATGGGGACGGCCGGCGGTCCGCGAGCAGTACTTC.

This clone has only a few counts. V gene TRBV6-6 combines with J gene TRBJ2-2; TRBD2 is a possible D gene (5 bases). Germline V gene sequence: CDR1 MNHNY, CDR2 SVGAGI (reference sequence). Trimming left V 4 bases short and J 4 bases short, with 13 bases between. CDR3 length: 15 residues. The CDR3 here is CASSSQRSITGELFF. The CDR3 bases are TGTGCCAGCAGTTCCCAGCGGTCCATCACCGGGGAGCTGTTTTTT.

The chain combines TRBV29-1 with TRBJ2-5; D is ambiguous. The closer fit of TRBJ2-7 to the DNA end suggests the J call may be wrong. Germline V gives CDR1 SQVTM, CDR2 ANQGSEA. This CDR3 spans 12 amino acids. The CDR3 loop reads CSVVTASYEQYF. DNA of the CDR3: TGCAGCGTTGTAACAGCCTCCTACGAGCAGTACTTC.

This clone was seen a few times. This chain uses TRBV28 with TRBJ1-2; D remains unclear. Trimming pared 6 bases from V and 1 base from J, leaving 9 bases between. The CDR3 consists of 13 residues. Germline V lookup: CDR1 MDHEN, CDR2 SYDVKM. The DNA for the CDR3 is TGTGCCAGCAGGACACAGATTAACTATGGCTACACCTTC. Its translation: CASRTQINYGYTF.

This clone has a handful of counts. The chain employs TRBV7-9 and TRBJ2-2, with TRBD1 matching 8 bases. Germline-derived CDR1 and CDR2 are SEHNR and FQNEAQ (reference sequence). The CDR3 is 14 residues long. Trimming removed 6 bases from V and 3 bases from J; junction bases left unmatched: 3. CDR3 protein: CASRLTGDTGELFF. Here the CDR3 DNA reads TGTGCCAGCAGACTGACAGGGGACACCGGGGAGCTGTTTTTT.

The chain links TRBV5-8 to TRBJ2-1, with D perhaps given as TRBD1 or TRBD2 (5 bases each). Germline loops: CDR1 SGHTS, CDR2 YDEGEE. V was shortened by 3 bases and J by 7 bases, with 8 bases between the two germline ends. The CDR3 runs 12 residues. The CDR3 sequence: CASSSWGNEQFF. The CDR3 DNA reads TGTGCCAGCAGCTCGTGGGGGAATGAGCAGTTCTTC.

This clone was seen a few times. This sequence joins TRBV7-9 and TRBJ1-4, with 11 bases identical to TRBD1. Germline CDR1 reads SEHNR; CDR2 reads FQNEAQ (reference sequence). This CDR3 has 15 amino acids. The J segment lost 7 bases and the V segment lost 6 bases, leaving 7 bases of the junction unmatched. The CDR3 reads CASSTRTGGGEKLFF. The CDR3, as DNA: TGTGCCAGCAGTACCCGGACAGGGGGCGGTGAAAAACTGTTTTTT.

This clone has more than one count but fewer than ten. This rearrangement joins TRBV7-2 to TRBJ1-2; 7 nucleotides line up with TRBD1. The V segment lost 5 bases and the J segment 4 bases; nucleotides outside the gene matches: 7. The CDR3 consists of 14 residues. Germline V gene lookup returns CDR1 SGHTA and CDR2 FQGNSA. The CDR3 loop is CASSGRDSIYGYTF. The CDR3 DNA reads as TGTGCCAGCAGCGGCCGGGACAGCATCTATGGCTACACCTTC.

V usage is TRBV5-1 and J usage is TRBJ2-5, with 7 bases lining up with TRBD1. CDR3 length: 14 amino acids. The V gene end was trimmed by 3 bases and the J gene end by 5 bases; junction bases not matched to a gene: 7. Looked up from germline, CDR1 is SGHRS and CDR2 is YFSETQ. For the CDR3, the DNA is TGCGCCAGCAGCTCGGGACAGTCCTGGGAGACCCAGTACTTC. This gives the protein CASSSGQSWETQYF.

CDR3 protein: CASITGGSGNTIYF. Written as DNA, the CDR3 is TGTGCCAGCATTACGGGGGGGAGTGGAAACACCATATATTTT. This rearrangement joins TRBV6-6 to TRBJ1-3, with TRBD1 as a possible D gene (5 bases). The germline V and J ends were trimmed by 7 bases and 3 bases, with 13 bases remaining between them. The CDR3 is 14 residues long. CDR1 MNHNY and CDR2 SVGAGI come from the germline V gene (reference sequence).

This clone has just a few counts. The CDR3 coding sequence is TGTGCCAGCAGTCTAGGGGGACCGAAGCCCCAGCATTTT. It translates to CASSLGGPKPQHF. The chain has TRBV28 and TRBJ1-5; tentatively, D is TRBD1 (6 bases). The CDR3 consists of 13 residues. V was cut by 5 bases and J by 8 bases, with 13 bases left in between. Germline CDR1 MDHEN, CDR2 SYDVKM.